These T cell receptor beta chains were read from a single sample in a study of Graves' ophthalmopathy and Graves' hyperthyroidism. One entry per CDR3 protein, called by TCRdb with MiXCR from the multiplex PCR reads. This table has 170,000 or so distinct CDR3 sequences, 30% to 45% appearing once. Specimen: peripheral blood. These receptors were collected from a woman between 35 and 50 years old with Graves' ophthalmopathy. The CDR3 runs from the conserved cysteine through the conserved F or W.

J gene	V gene	CDR3 protein
TRBJ1-1	TRBV6-1	CASSEHPAVQGMIPMNTEAFF
TRBJ2-2	TRBV6-2/TRBV6-3	CASSPTLITGELFF
TRBJ2-5	TRBV2	CASRDNEETQYF
TRBJ1-1	TRBV20-1	CSARGGGSGTWGAFF
TRBJ2-2	TRBV12-3/TRBV12-4	CASRVFVGELFF
TRBJ2-6	TRBV27	CASSSGQRAGANVLTF
TRBJ1-2	TRBV27	CASSLTQDYGYTF
TRBJ1-1	TRBV7-3	CASSPTGGRTEAFF
TRBJ2-5	TRBV20-1	CSAISGKETQYF
TRBJ1-1	TRBV6-2/TRBV6-3	CASQWGTNTEAFF
TRBJ2-5	TRBV6-1	CASSPLDGTDQETQYF
TRBJ2-7	TRBV6-1	CASRSRGTVTSRQYF
TRBJ2-7	TRBV6-1	CASSHTSGSSYEQYF
TRBJ1-1	TRBV15	CATRWGEGVTEAFF
TRBJ1-5	TRBV30	CAWNLQGNQPQHF
TRBJ2-7	TRBV10-3	CAIIPGPDSGEQYF
TRBJ2-7	TRBV6-1	CASSELPAGEQYF
TRBJ1-6	TRBV28	CASRGRVGRLNSPLHF
TRBJ1-2	TRBV30	CAWSVLRQGGGYTF
TRBJ1-5	TRBV6-2/TRBV6-3	CASSYPSIRDQPQHF
TRBJ1-6	TRBV9	CASSVFDRNSPLHF
TRBJ2-7	TRBV28	CASSRTTISGRKEDYEQYF
TRBJ2-5	TRBV2	CASRNDRGWETQYF
TRBJ2-7	TRBV15	CATSSAAEQYF
TRBJ2-5	TRBV6-1	CASSEGGDLIVKETQYF
TRBJ1-5	TRBV6-2/TRBV6-3	CASSWGRPPQHF
TRBJ2-7	TRBV27	CASSLRPSSYEQYF
TRBJ2-2	TRBV28	CATGAGELFF
TRBJ1-2	TRBV27	CASSLSGLHYGYTF
TRBJ1-2	TRBV6-5	CASSSGRWGGRNGYTF
TRBJ1-1	TRBV30	CASSGQRGNTEAFF
TRBJ1-2	TRBV20-1	CSARRAGEDYGYTF
TRBJ2-7	TRBV7-2	CASSLAYRGPGSEQYF
TRBJ1-1	TRBV6-2/TRBV6-3	CASRPPPGRGNTEAFF
TRBJ2-7	TRBV3-1	CASSLGLRYEQYF
TRBJ2-7	TRBV6-1	CASRKAGTAGYEQYF
TRBJ1-1	TRBV12-3/TRBV12-4	CASSSWNKNTEAFF
TRBJ1-6	TRBV3-1	CASSLPLGSPLHF
TRBJ1-5	TRBV6-1	CASSEPDRGKQPQHF
TRBJ2-5	TRBV5-1	CASSFTQGAGETQYF
TRBJ2-7	TRBV10-3	CAISESGLANYEQYF
TRBJ1-2	TRBV6-2/TRBV6-3	CASLGFGGYTF
TRBJ1-1	TRBV5-6	CASSFMTGGNTEAFF
TRBJ2-7	TRBV6-2/TRBV6-3	CASRSGSPYEQYF
TRBJ1-1	TRBV6-2/TRBV6-3	CASSSWTGRGTEAFF
TRBJ2-7	TRBV12-5	CASGHGQGRQYF
TRBJ2-7	TRBV5-1	CASSLYGDSYEQYF
TRBJ2-4	TRBV20-1	CSASPPGRGSKNIQYF
TRBJ1-3	TRBV12-3/TRBV12-4	CASSLGQGVLNTIYF
TRBJ1-2	TRBV27	CASSPLDRVDGYTF